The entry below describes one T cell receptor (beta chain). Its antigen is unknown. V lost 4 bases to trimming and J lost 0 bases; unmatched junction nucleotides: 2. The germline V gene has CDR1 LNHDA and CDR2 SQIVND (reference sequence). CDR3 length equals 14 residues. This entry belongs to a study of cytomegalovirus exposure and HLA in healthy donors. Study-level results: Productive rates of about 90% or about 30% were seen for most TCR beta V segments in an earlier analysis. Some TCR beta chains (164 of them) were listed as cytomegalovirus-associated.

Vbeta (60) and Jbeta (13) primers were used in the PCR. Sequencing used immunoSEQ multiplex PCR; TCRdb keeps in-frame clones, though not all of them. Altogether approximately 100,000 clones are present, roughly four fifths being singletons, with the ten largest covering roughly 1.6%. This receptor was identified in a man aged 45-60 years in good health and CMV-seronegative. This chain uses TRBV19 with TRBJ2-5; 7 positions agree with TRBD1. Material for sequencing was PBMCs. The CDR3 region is CASSRDSDQETQYF. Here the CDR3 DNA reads TGTGCCAGTAGTAGGGACAGCGACCAAGAGACCCAGTACTTC.